Presented here are 18 T cell receptor beta chains from one specimen sequenced in a study of cytomegalovirus exposure and HLA in healthy donors. PCR involved 60 Vbeta and 13 Jbeta primers. Sequenced by immunoSEQ multiplex PCR; TCRdb stores in-frame clones only, minus some. The table records 100,000 to 150,000 clones, approximately 80% of them present only once. The sequencing sample was made of PBMCs. Receptors were obtained from a man aged 25 to 45 in good health and CMV-seropositive.

The sample holds one count of this clone. The chain uses TRBV19 and TRBJ2-1; 8 nucleotides line up with TRBD1. The V segment lost 6 bases and the J segment 7 bases; nucleotides outside the gene matches: 11. This CDR3 spans 15 amino acids. Germline loops: CDR1 LNHDA, CDR2 SQIVND (reference sequence). The CDR3 DNA is TGTGCCAGTAGCCCCAAGGGCAGGGGGCCAAATGAGCAGTTCTTC. As protein: CASSPKGRGPNEQFF.

V gene TRBV27 combines with J gene TRBJ2-2; 7 bases are shared with TRBD1. Germline V lookup: CDR1 MNHEY, CDR2 SMNVEV (reference sequence). This CDR3 is built from 19 residues. J was trimmed by 2 bases and V by 5 bases; bases with no gene match: 17. In DNA form, the CDR3 reads TGTGCCAGCAGTCTACGGGACAGAAGAGGTACTACAAACACCGGGGAGCTGTTTTTT. Translated: CASSLRDRRGTTNTGELFF.

This clone was seen a single time. V gene TRBV19 combines with J gene TRBJ2-2; a possible D gene is TRBD2 (5 bases). V lost 8 bases and J lost 1, with 11 bases in between. Germline CDR1 is LNHDA and CDR2 is SQIVND (reference sequence). This CDR3 comprises 14 residues. The CDR3 sequence is CASRRGLNTGELFF. The DNA of the CDR3 is TGTGCCAGTCGACGGGGTTTGAACACCGGGGAGCTGTTTTTT.

The CDR3 loop is CASSTTGATEAFF. CDR3 DNA: TGTGCCAGCAGCACGACAGGGGCCACTGAAGCTTTCTTT. The chain uses TRBV9 and TRBJ1-1; 8 nucleotides line up with TRBD1. The CDR3 covers 13 residues. The V segment lost 4 bases and the J segment 4 bases; nucleotides outside the gene matches: 3. Germline V gives CDR1 SGDLS, CDR2 YYNGEE.

The genes are TRBV13 and TRBJ2-7, with D tentatively TRBD2 (5 bases). From germline, CDR1 is PRHDT and CDR2 FYEKMQ (reference sequence). Deletions cut 5 bases from V and 7 bases from J, with 18 bases between. The CDR3 covers 14 residues. CDR3 sequence (DNA): TGTGCCAGCAGCCGAGGGCGCCCAAGTAGGGAGCAGTACTTC. Its protein product is CASSRGRPSREQYF.

The rearrangement uses TRBV6-1 and TRBJ2-5, with TRBD2 matching 8 bases. This CDR3 has 13 residues. Germline V gives CDR1 MNHNS, CDR2 SASEGT. V shed 7 bases and J 1 base; nucleotides not matched to a gene: 2. DNA for the CDR3: TGTGCCAGCACACGGGGGGGCCAAGAGACCCAGTACTTC. This codes for CASTRGGQETQYF.

The chain joins TRBV7-9 to TRBJ1-1; D perhaps matches TRBD1 (6 bases). Germline assignment: CDR1 SEHNR and CDR2 FQNEAQ (reference sequence). The CDR3 sequence is 15 residues long. Trimming took off 5 bases at V and 3 bases at J, with 16 bases between the two ends. The CDR3 sequence: CASSQTGGLHTEAFF. The DNA for the CDR3 is TGTGCCAGCAGCCAGACAGGTGGGCTGCACACTGAAGCTTTCTTT.

CDR3: CASSSRANGYTF. The CDR3 DNA reads TGTGCCAGCAGCTCTAGAGCGAATGGCTACACCTTC. The chain joins TRBV7-9 to TRBJ1-2; D is undetermined. Trimming stripped 4 bases from V and 6 bases from J, with 9 bases between. This CDR3 has 12 amino acids. Looked up from germline, CDR1 is SEHNR and CDR2 is FQNEAQ (reference sequence).

This sequence joins TRBV5-1 and TRBJ1-1; 8 bases align to TRBD1. The CDR3 covers 16 residues. CDR1 is SGHRS and CDR2 is YFSETQ in the germline V gene. V lost 7 bases to trimming and J lost 0 bases; unmatched junction nucleotides: 11. The CDR3 DNA follows: TGCGCCAGCGCCACAGGGGGAACCTCCATGAACACTGAAGCTTTCTTT. This translates into CASATGGTSMNTEAFF.

The rearrangement uses TRBV6-5 and TRBJ1-2; D is possibly TRBD1 (6 bases). Trimming took off 7 bases at V and 8 bases at J, with 14 bases between the two ends. Per the germline V gene, CDR1 is MNHEY and CDR2 is SVGAGI. The CDR3 runs to 12 residues. CDR3 sequence (DNA): TGTGCCAGCAACAAAGGGGGTGGAGGCTACACCTTC. As protein: CASNKGGGGYTF.

The DNA for the CDR3 is TGTGCCAGCAGTTTCGGCGGGGGCCTCCGCAATGAGCAGTTCTTC. Residues: CASSFGGGLRNEQFF. The chain joins TRBV28 to TRBJ2-1, with D possibly matching TRBD2 (7 bases). CDR3 length: 15 residues. V was trimmed by 3 bases and J by 6 bases, leaving 15 bases between them. Germline V gives CDR1 MDHEN, CDR2 SYDVKM.

The chain combines TRBV9 with TRBJ2-3; 9 bases are a match to TRBD2. Germline lookup yields CDR1 SGDLS and CDR2 YYNGEE. V lost 1 base to trimming and J lost 6 bases; unmatched junction nucleotides: 3. The CDR3 is 14 amino acids. The CDR3 DNA sequence: TGTGCCAGCAGCGTACTTAGCGGGGGTGATACGCAGTATTTT. Translation gives CASSVLSGGDTQYF.

This chain connects TRBV30 to TRBJ2-2; 8 bases are a match to TRBD2. The germline V gene has CDR1 GTSNPN and CDR2 SVGIG (reference sequence). This CDR3 has 15 amino acids. V lost 4 bases and J lost 0; bases outside the gene matches: 4. CDR3 sequence (DNA): TGTGCCTGGATTTTCGGGGGGGCGAACACCGGGGAGCTGTTTTTT. Protein sequence: CAWIFGGANTGELFF. Full variable domain (missing parts from reference TRBV30 and TRBJ2-2): SQTIHQWPATLVQPVGSPLSLECTVEGTSNPNLYWYRQAAGRGLQLLFYSVGIGQISSEVPQNLSASRPQDRQFILSSKKLLLSDSGFYLCAWIFGGANTGELFFGEGSRLTVL.

The CDR3 protein is CASNFIHQQGIVINEQFF. CDR3 coding DNA: TGTGCCAGCAATTTTATTCACCAACAGGGGATCGTGATTAATGAGCAGTTCTTC. The chain employs TRBV27 and TRBJ2-1, with 7 bases aligning to TRBD1. The CDR3 runs to 18 residues. Per germline, CDR1 MNHEY and CDR2 SMNVEV (reference sequence). J lost 7 bases, V lost 7 bases, and 22 bases had no gene match.

This clone has more than one count but fewer than ten. The CDR3 protein is CASSGDRDSSREQFF. As DNA, the CDR3 is TGTGCCAGCAGTGGGGACAGGGATAGTTCTCGTGAGCAGTTCTTC. The chain carries TRBV28 and TRBJ2-1, with 9 bases that match TRBD1. Germline-derived CDR1 and CDR2 are MDHEN and SYDVKM. V dropped 5 bases and J dropped 9; count of bases not matched to a gene: 11. The CDR3 has 15 amino acids.

The chain uses TRBV9 and TRBJ2-7; 11 bases align to TRBD1. J was trimmed by 5 bases and V by 3 bases; bases with no gene match: 19. Germline values: CDR1 SGDLS, CDR2 YYNGEE. The CDR3 has 19 amino acids. The CDR3 DNA sequence: TGTGCCAGCAGCGCCCGATTGACACCTAGGACAGGGGGCCGAAACGAGCAGTACTTC. This codes for CASSARLTPRTGGRNEQYF.

The chain joins TRBV18 to TRBJ2-1; 7 bases are a match to TRBD1. The CDR3 spans 16 residues. J lost 7 bases, V lost 3 bases, and 12 bases had no gene match. The germline gives CDR1 KGHSH, CDR2 LQKENI. The CDR3 loop is CASSPRQGGVGNEQFF. The CDR3 nucleotides are TGTGCCAGCTCACCCCGACAGGGTGGCGTGGGTAATGAGCAGTTCTTC.

The gene calls are TRBV7-9 and TRBJ1-3; D might be TRBD1 (5 bases). Trimming took off 5 bases at V and 0 bases at J, with 20 bases between the two ends. Looked up from germline, CDR1 is SEHNR and CDR2 is FQNEAQ (reference sequence). The CDR3 has 18 amino acids. The CDR3 region has the DNA TGTGCCAGCAGCCTGTGGGGCAGGGAGGCCCTCTCTGGAAACACCATATATTTT. The encoded protein is CASSLWGREALSGNTIYF.